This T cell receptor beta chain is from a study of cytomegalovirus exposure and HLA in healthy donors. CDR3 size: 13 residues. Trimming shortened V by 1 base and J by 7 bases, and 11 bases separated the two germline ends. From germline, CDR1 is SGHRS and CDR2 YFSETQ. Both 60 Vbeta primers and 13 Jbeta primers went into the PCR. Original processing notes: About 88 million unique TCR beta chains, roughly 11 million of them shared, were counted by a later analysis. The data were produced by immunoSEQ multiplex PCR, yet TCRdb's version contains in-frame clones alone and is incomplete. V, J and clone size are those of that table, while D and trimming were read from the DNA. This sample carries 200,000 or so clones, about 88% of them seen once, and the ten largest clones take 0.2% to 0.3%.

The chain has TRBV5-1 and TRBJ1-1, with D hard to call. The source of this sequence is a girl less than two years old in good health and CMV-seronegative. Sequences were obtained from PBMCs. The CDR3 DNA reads TGCGCCAGCAGCTTGAGCACAGTCCGTGAAGCTTTCTTT. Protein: CASSLSTVREAFF.